Below are 3 T cell receptor beta chains sequenced from a single sample in a study of monozygotic twins with inflammatory bowel disease. Following a re-call of the 5' RACE reads, TCRdb has one entry per CDR3 protein and lacks DNA. This listing includes around 370,000 distinct CDR3 sequences. The material sequenced was blood. These receptor sequences come from a human donor with ulcerative colitis or Crohn's disease, or a healthy co-twin of an affected twin (not recorded which).

V gene TRBV14 combines with J gene TRBJ1-5; TCRdb's D call, TRBD1, is unchecked because there is no DNA. The CDR3 has 15 residues. Germline V gene sequence: CDR1 SGHDN, CDR2 FVKESK. CDR3 sequence: CASSQGGVGNQLQHF.

This chain links TRBV4-2 with TRBJ2-7; absent DNA, TCRdb's TRBD2 call cannot be checked. The CDR3 covers 14 residues. CDR1 is LGHNA and CDR2 is YNFKEQ in the germline V gene. The CDR3 spells CASSQDRRVYEQYF.

The V gene is TRBV7-9, the J gene TRBJ1-2; the D gene TCRdb calls, TRBD1, cannot be checked with no DNA. The length of the CDR3 is 13 residues. Germline V gene data show CDR1 as SEHNR and CDR2 as FQNEAQ (reference sequence). CDR3 sequence reads: CASSSDSPYGYTF.